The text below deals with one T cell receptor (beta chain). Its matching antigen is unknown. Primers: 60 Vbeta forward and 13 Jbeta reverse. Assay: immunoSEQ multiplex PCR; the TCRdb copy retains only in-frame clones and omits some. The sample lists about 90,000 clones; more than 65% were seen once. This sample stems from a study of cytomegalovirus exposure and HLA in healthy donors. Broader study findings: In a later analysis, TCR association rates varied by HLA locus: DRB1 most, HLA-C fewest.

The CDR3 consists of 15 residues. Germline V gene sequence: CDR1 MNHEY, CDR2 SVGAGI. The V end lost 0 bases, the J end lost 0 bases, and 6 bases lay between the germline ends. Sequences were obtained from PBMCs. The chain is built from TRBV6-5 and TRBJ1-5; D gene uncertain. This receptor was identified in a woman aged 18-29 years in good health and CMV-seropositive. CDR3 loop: CASSYSAVSNQPQHF. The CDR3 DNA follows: TGTGCCAGCAGTTACTCGGCAGTTAGCAATCAGCCCCAGCATTTT.